Here is one T cell receptor (beta chain) with its context. CDR1 is GTSNPN and CDR2 is SVGIG in the germline V gene (reference sequence). This CDR3 is 12 amino acids long. Trimming left V 1 base short and J 7 bases short, with 9 bases between. This sample was taken from a study of blood T cell repertoires in COVID-19. Background on the study: Acute and convalescent COVID-19 specimens originated in the United States, Italy and Spain. Nucleic acid was either cDNA or gDNA, and it came from T cells, B-cell-depleted T cells, or PBMCs.

In the original analysis: Estimation of nucleated cell counts was performed using reference gene primer amplification. Some clones are missing from TCRdb's copy, which holds only in-frame ones; the method was immunoSEQ multiplex PCR. For V, J and clone size, that table is used; D and trimming come from the DNA. The data contain 85,000 to 110,000 clones, 89% of them singletons. This chain connects TRBV30 to TRBJ2-3; D is undetermined. The TCR originated in a woman aged 55 to 70 with acute or convalescent COVID-19. The specimen was peripheral blood. CDR3 DNA: TGTGCCTGGAGTGCGCCAGGTTATACGCAGTATTTT. It is translated as CAWSAPGYTQYF.